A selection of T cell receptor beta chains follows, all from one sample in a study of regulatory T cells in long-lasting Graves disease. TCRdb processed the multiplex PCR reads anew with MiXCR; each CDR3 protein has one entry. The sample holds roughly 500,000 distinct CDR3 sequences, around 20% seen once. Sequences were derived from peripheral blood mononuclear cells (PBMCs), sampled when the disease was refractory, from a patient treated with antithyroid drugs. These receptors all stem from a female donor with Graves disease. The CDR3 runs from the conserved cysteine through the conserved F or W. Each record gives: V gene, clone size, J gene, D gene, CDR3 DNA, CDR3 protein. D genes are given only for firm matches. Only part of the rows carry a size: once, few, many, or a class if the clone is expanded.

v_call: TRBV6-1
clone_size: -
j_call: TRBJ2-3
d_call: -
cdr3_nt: TGTGCCACGCGGTGGACTCCGGCGGCAGATACGCAGTATTTT
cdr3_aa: CATRWTPAADTQYF

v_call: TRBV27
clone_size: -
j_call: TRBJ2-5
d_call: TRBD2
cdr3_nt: TGTGCCAGCGCGGGACTAGCGGAAAAAAAGTACCAAGAGACCCAGTACTTC
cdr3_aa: CASAGLAEKKYQETQYF

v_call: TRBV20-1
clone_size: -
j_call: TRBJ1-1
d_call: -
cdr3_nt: TGCAGTGCTAGTTCTCCTGCCGGGACTGAAGCTTTCTTT
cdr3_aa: CSASSPAGTEAFF

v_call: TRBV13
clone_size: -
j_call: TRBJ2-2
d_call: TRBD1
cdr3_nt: TGTGCCAGCAGTCACGAGGACAGGGTAGACACCGGGGAGCTGTTTTTT
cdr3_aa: CASSHEDRVDTGELFF

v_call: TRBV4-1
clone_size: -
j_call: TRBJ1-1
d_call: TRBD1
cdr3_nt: TGCGCCAGCAGCCTCCTGACAGGGAGGTCGCCTGAAGCTTTCTTT
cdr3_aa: CASSLLTGRSPEAFF

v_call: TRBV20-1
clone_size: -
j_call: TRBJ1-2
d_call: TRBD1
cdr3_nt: TGCAGTGCTAGCGCAATGGGGACAGATTATGGCTACACCTTC
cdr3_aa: CSASAMGTDYGYTF

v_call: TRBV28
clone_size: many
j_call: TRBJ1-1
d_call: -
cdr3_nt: TGTGCCAGCAGTTTAGCGGATCTGATCTTGAACACTGAAGCTTTCTTT
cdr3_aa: CASSLADLILNTEAFF

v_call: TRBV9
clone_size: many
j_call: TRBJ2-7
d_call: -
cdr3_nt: TGTGCCAGCAGCGTAGGGCTCAGCTCCTACGAGCAGTACTTC
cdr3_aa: CASSVGLSSYEQYF

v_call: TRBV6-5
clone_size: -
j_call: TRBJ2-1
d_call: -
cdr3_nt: TGTGCCAGCAGTTACGGCATCAATGAGCAGTTCTTC
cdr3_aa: CASSYGINEQFF

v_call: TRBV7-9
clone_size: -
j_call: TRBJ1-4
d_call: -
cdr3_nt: TGTGCCAGCAGCCAAGTTGGGGGGGGCGGAAAACTGTTTTTT
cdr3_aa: CASSQVGGGGKLFF

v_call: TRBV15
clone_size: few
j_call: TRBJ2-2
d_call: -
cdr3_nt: TGTGCCACCAGCAGGACTACGAACACCGGGGAGCTGTTTTTT
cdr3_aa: CATSRTTNTGELFF

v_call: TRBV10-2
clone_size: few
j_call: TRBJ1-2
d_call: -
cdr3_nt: TGCGCCAGCAGTGAGGGTACAGACAACTATGGCTACACCTTC
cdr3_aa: CASSEGTDNYGYTF